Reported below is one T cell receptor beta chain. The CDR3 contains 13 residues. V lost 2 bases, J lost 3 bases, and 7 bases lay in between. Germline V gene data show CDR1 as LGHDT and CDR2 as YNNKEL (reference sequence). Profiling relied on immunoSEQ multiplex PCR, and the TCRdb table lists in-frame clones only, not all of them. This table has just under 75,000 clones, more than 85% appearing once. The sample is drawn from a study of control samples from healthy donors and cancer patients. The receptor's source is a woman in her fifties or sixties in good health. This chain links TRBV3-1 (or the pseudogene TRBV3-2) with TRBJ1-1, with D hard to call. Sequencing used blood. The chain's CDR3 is CASSQRRDTEAFF. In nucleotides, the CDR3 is TGTGCCAGCAGCCAACGAAGGGACACTGAAGCTTTCTTT.